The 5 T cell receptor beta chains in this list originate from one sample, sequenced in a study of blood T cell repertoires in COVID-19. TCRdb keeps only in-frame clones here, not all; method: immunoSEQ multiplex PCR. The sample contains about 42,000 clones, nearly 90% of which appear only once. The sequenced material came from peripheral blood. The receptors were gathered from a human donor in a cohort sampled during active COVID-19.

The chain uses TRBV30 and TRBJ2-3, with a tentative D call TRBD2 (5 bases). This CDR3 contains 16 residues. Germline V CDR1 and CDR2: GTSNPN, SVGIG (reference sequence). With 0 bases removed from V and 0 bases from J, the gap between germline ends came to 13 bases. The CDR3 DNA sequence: TGTGCCTGGAGTGTACGGAGGAGCTATAGCACAGATACGCAGTATTTT. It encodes CAWSVRRSYSTDTQYF. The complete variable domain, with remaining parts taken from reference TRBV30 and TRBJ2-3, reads SQTIHQWPATLVQPVGSPLSLECTVEGTSNPNLYWYRQAAGRGLQLLFYSVGIGQISSEVPQNLSASRPQDRQFILSSKKLLLSDSGFYLCAWSVRRSYSTDTQYFGPGTRLTVL.

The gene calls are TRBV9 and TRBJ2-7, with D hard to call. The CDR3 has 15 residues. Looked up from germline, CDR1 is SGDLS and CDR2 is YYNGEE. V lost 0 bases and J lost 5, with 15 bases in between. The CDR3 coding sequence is TGTGCCAGCAGCGTAGGGCCGCAGGTTATGGACGAGCAGTACTTC. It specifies CASSVGPQVMDEQYF.

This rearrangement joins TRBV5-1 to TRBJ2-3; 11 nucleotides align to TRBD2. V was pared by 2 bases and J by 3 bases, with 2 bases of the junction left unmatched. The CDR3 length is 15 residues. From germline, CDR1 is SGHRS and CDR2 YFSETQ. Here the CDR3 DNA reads TGCGCCAGCAGCTTTTCTAGCGGGGGGACAGATACGCAGTATTTT. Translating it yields CASSFSSGGTDTQYF.

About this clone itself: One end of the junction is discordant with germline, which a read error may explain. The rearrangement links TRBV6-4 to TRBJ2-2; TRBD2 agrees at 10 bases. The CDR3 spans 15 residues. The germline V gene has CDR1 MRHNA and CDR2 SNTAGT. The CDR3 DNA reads TGTGCCAGCAGTTACTCTAGCGGGGGCGCCGGGGAGCTGTTTTTT. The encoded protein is CASSYSSGGAGELFF.

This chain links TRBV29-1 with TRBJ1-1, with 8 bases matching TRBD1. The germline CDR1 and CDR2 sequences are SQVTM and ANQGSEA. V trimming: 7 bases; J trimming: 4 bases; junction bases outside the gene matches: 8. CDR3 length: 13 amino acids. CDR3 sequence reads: CSARQGFSTEAFF. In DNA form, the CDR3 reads TGCAGCGCCCGACAGGGGTTCAGCACTGAAGCTTTCTTT.